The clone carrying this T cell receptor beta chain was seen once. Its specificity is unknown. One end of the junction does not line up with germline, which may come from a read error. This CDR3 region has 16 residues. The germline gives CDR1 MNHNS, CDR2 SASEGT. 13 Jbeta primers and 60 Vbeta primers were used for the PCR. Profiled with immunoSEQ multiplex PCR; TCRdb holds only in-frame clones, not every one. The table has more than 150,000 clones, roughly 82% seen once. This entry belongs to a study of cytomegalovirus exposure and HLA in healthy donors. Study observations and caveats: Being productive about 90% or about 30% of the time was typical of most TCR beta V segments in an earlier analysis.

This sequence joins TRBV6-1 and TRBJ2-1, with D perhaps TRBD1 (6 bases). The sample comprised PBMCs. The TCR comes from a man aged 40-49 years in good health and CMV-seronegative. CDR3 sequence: CASSEEYSGDYNEQFF. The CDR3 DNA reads TGTGCCAGCAGCGAAGAGTACTCAGGGGACTACAATGAGCAGTTCTTC.